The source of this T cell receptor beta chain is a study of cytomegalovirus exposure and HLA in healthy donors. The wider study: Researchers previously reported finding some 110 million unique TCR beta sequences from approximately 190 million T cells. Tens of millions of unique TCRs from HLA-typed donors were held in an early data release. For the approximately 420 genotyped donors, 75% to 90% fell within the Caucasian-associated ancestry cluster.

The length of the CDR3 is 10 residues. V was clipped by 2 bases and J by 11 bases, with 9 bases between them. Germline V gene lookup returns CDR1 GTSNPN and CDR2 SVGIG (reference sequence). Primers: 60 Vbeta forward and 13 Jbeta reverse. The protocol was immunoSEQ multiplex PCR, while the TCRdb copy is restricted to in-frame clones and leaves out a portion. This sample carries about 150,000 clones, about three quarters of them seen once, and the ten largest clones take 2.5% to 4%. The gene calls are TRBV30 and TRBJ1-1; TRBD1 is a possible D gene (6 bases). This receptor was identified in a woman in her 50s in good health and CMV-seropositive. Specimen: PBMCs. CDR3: CAWSNRVAFF. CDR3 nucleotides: TGTGCCTGGAGTAACAGGGTGGCTTTCTTT.